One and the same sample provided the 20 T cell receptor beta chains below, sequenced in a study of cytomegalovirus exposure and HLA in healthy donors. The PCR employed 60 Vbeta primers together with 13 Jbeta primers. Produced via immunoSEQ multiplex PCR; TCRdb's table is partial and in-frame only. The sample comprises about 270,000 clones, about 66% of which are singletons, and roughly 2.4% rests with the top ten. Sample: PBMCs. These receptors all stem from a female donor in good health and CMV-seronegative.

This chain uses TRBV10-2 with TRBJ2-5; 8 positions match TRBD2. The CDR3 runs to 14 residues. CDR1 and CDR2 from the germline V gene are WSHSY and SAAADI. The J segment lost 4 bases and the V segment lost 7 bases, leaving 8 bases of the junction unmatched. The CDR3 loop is CASKALAGGETQYF. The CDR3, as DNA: TGCGCCAGCAAAGCGCTAGCGGGTGGAGAGACCCAGTACTTC.

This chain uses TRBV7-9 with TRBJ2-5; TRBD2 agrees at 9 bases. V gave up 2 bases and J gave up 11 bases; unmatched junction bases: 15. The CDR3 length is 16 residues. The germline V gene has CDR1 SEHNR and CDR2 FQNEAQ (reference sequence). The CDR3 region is CASSLSNLAGTGEQYF. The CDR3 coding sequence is TGTGCCAGCAGCTTATCTAACCTAGCGGGAACGGGGGAGCAGTACTTC.

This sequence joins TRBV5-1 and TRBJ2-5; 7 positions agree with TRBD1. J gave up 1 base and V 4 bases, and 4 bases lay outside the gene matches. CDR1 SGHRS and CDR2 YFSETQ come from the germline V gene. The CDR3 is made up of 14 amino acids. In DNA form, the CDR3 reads TGCGCCAGCAGCCCACAGGGGACCCAAGAGACCCAGTACTTC. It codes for CASSPQGTQETQYF.

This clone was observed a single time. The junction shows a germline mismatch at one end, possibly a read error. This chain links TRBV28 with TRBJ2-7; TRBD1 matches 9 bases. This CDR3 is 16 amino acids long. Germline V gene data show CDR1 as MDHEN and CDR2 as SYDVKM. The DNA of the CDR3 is TGTGCCAGCAATTTATCAGGAGGACAGGGGAGGTACGAGCAGTACTTC. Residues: CASNLSGGQGRYEQYF.

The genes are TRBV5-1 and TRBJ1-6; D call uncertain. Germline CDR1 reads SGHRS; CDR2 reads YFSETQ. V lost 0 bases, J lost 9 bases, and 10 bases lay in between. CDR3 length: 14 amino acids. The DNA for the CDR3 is TGCGCCAGCAGCTTGGGCATTACGGGTTCACCCCTCCACTTT. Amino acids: CASSLGITGSPLHF.

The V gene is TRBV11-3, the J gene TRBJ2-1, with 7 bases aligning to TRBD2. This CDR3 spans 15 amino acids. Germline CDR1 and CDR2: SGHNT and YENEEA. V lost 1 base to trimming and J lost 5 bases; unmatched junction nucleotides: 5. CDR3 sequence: CASSLGEGLHNEQFF. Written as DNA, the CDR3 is TGTGCCAGCAGCTTAGGGGAGGGCCTCCACAATGAGCAGTTCTTC.

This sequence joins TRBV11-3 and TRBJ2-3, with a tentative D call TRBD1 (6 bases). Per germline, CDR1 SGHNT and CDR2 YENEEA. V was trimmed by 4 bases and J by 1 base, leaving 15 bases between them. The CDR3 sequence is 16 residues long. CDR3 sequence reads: CASSSRQGGGTDTQYF. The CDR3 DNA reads TGTGCCAGCAGCTCCCGTCAAGGGGGAGGCACAGATACGCAGTATTTT.

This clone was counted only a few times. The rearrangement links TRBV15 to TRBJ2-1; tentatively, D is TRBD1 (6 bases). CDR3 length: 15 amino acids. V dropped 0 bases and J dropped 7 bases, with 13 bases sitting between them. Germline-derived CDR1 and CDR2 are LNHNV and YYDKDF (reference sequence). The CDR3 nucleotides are TGTGCCACCAGCAGAGATCCCGAGAGGGGGAATGAGCAGTTCTTC. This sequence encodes CATSRDPERGNEQFF.

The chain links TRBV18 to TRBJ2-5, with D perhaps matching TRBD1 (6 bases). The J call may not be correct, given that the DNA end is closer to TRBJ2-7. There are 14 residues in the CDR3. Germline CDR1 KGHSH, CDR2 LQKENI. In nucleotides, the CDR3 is TGTGCCAGCTCCGCAGGGGCAGTCTCCTACGAGCAGTACTTC. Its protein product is CASSAGAVSYEQYF.

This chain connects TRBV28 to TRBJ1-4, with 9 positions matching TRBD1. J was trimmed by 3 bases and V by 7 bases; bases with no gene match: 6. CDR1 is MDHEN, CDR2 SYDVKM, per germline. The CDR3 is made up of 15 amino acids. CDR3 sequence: CASTQQGAANEKLFF. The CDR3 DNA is TGTGCCAGCACGCAACAGGGGGCGGCTAATGAAAAACTGTTTTTT.

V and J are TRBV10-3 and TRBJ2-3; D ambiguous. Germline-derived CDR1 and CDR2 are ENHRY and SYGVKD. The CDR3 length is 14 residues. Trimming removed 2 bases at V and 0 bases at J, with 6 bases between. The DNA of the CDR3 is TGTGCCATCAGTGAGGGGCCTAGCACAGATACGCAGTATTTT. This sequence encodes CAISEGPSTDTQYF.

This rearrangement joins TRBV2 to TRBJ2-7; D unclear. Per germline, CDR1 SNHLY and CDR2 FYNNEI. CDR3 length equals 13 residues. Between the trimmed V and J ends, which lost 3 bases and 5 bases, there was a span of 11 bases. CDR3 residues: CASSEETPHEQYF. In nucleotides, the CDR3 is TGTGCCAGCAGTGAGGAGACTCCTCACGAGCAGTACTTC.

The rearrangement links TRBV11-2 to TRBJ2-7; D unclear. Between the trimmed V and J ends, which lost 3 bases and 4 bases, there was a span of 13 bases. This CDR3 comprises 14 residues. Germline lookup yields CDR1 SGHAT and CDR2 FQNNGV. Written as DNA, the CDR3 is TGTGCCAGCAGCTTGACACCCCTCCAATACGAGCAGTACTTC. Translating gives CASSLTPLQYEQYF. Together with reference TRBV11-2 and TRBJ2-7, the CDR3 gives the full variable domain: EAGVAQSPRYKIIEKRQSVAFWCNPISGHATLYWYQQILGQGPKLLIQFQNNGVVDDSQLPKDRFSAERLKGVDSTLKIQPAKLEDSAVYLCASSLTPLQYEQYFGPGTRLTVT.

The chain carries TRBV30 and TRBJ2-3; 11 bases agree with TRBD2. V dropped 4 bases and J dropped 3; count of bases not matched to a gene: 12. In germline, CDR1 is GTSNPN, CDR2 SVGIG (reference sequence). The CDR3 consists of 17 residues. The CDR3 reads CAWKLAGASKPTDTQYF. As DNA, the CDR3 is TGTGCCTGGAAACTAGCGGGAGCCAGCAAGCCTACAGATACGCAGTATTTT.

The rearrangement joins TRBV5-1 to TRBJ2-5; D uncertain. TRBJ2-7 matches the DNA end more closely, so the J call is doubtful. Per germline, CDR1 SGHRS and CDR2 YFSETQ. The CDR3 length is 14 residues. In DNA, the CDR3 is TGCGCCAGCAGCTTCCAAGAGGCTAACTACGAGCAGTACTTC. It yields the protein CASSFQEANYEQYF.

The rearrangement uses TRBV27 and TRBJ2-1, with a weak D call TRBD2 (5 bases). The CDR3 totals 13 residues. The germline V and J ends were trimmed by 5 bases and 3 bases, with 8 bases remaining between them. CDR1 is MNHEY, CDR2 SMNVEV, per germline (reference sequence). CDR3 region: CASSGSNYNEQFF. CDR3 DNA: TGTGCCAGCAGTGGGAGCAACTACAATGAGCAGTTCTTC.

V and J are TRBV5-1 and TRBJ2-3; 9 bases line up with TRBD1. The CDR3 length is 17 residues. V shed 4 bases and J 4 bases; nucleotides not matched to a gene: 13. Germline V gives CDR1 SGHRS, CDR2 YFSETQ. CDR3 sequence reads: CASSLLLTGGYADTQYF. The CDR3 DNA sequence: TGCGCCAGCAGCCTTCTACTGACAGGGGGGTACGCAGATACGCAGTATTTT.

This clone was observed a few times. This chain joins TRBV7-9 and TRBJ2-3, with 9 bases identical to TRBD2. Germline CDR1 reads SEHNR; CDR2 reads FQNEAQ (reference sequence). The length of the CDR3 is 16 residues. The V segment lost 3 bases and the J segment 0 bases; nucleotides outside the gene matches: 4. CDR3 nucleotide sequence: TGTGCCAGCAGCTTGCTAGCGGGACTTAGCACAGATACGCAGTATTTT. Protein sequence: CASSLLAGLSTDTQYF.

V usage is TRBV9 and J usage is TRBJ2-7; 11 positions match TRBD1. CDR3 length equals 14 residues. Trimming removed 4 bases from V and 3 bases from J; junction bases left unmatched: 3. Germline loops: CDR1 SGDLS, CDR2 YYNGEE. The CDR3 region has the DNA TGTGCCAGCAGCTCCGGGACAGGGGGCTACGAGCAGTACTTC. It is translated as CASSSGTGGYEQYF.

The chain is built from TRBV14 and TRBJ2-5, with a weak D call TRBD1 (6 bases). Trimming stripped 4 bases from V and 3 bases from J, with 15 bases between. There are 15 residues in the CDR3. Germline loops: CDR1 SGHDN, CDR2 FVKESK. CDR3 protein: CASSPSRGEKETQYF. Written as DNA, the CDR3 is TGTGCCAGCAGCCCCTCCAGGGGCGAAAAAGAGACCCAGTACTTC. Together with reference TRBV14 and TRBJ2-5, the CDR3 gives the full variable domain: EAGVTQFPSHSVIEKGQTVTLRCDPISGHDNLYWYRRVMGKEIKFLLHFVKESKQDESGMPNNRFLAERTGGTYSTLKVQPAELEDSGVYFCASSPSRGEKETQYFGPGTRLLVL.